Presented here are 9 T cell receptor beta chains from one specimen sequenced in a study of OX40 agonist ivuxolimab in advanced cancers. TCRdb's table, derived via immunoSEQ multiplex PCR, lists solely in-frame clones and lacks some. This table has some 60,000 clones, around 83% appearing once. This specimen consisted of CD4+ or CD8+ T cells sorted from blood, obtained in a trial of the OX40 agonist ivuxolimab. Every receptor here comes from an adult with an advanced solid tumor such as melanoma, head and neck, liver or kidney cancer.

For this clone: The junction departs from the called germline gene at one end, perhaps through a read error. V and J are TRBV6-5 and TRBJ2-2, with 10 bases fitting TRBD1. CDR3 length: 15 residues. Germline CDR1 reads MNHEY; CDR2 reads SVGAGI. CDR3 loop: CASRRQGAKTGELFF. The CDR3 DNA is TGTGCCAGCAGAAGACAGGGGGCGAAAACCGGGGAGCTGTTTTTT.

The CDR3 DNA sequence: TGTGCCAGCAGCTTGTTTACTAGCGGGGACAATGAGCAGTTCTTC. This sequence encodes CASSLFTSGDNEQFF. This chain connects TRBV5-4 to TRBJ2-1; the match to TRBD2 covers 10 bases. The CDR3 runs to 15 residues. The V gene end was trimmed by 1 base and the J gene end by 5 bases; junction bases not matched to a gene: 3. Germline values: CDR1 SGHNT, CDR2 YYREEE (reference sequence).

This chain links TRBV9 with TRBJ2-6, with D possibly being TRBD2 (5 bases). The germline V gene encodes CDR1 SGDLS and CDR2 YYNGEE. CDR3 size: 16 residues. V was cut by 4 bases and J by 0 bases, with 11 bases left in between. Written as DNA, the CDR3 is TGTGCCAGCAGCCTCGGGGAGAGCTCTGGGGCCAACGTCCTGACTTTC. This encodes CASSLGESSGANVLTF.

This chain links TRBV18 with TRBJ1-6; 7 nucleotides line up with TRBD1. The length of the CDR3 is 14 residues. Germline V gives CDR1 KGHSH, CDR2 LQKENI. V lost 2 bases, J lost 7 bases, and 2 bases stayed unmatched. The CDR3 region has the DNA TGTGCCAGCTCACCAGAACAGGGGAATTCACCCCTCCACTTT. This codes for CASSPEQGNSPLHF. The whole variable domain, filled in from reference TRBV18 and TRBJ1-6, reads NAGVMQNPRHLVRRRGQEARLRCSPMKGHSHVYWYRQLPEEGLKFMVYLQKENIIDESGMPKERFSAEFPKEGPSILRIQQVVRGDSAAYFCASSPEQGNSPLHFGNGTRLTVT.

The chain carries TRBV6-5 and TRBJ1-2; D unclear. V was cut by 6 bases and J by 0 bases, with 14 bases left in between. The CDR3 totals 15 residues. CDR1 MNHEY and CDR2 SVGAGI come from the germline V gene. The CDR3 is CASRSEMLANYGYTF. The CDR3 nucleotides are TGTGCCAGCAGATCCGAGATGTTAGCTAACTATGGCTACACCTTC.

The chain has TRBV11-2 and TRBJ1-2; D uncertain. Germline CDR1 is SGHAT and CDR2 is FQNNGV. The CDR3 is 14 residues long. Trimming took 5 bases from V and 7 from J, leaving 17 bases between them. DNA of the CDR3: TGTGCCAGCAGCCTATTCATTGCCCGGGGTGGCTACACCTTC. Translated: CASSLFIARGGYTF.

The V and J genes are TRBV5-4 and TRBJ2-1, with a tentative D call TRBD2 (5 bases). Germline values: CDR1 SGHNT, CDR2 YYREEE (reference sequence). This CDR3 has 15 amino acids. The ends were cut back, 2 bases at V and 0 bases at J, with 9 bases in the middle. The CDR3 DNA reads TGTGCCAGCAGCTTTCGGGGAAGCTCCTACAATGAGCAGTTCTTC. This encodes CASSFRGSSYNEQFF.

This clone has a handful of counts. V and J are TRBV21-1 and TRBJ1-4. TRBV21-1 is termed a pseudogene. CDR3 length: 12 amino acids. The CDR3 reads CASSKVPEKLFF. DNA of the CDR3: TGTGCCAGCAGCAAGGTCCCCGAAAAACTGTTTTTT.

This chain connects TRBV4-1 to TRBJ2-7; TRBD1 might be the D (6 bases). CDR3 length equals 15 residues. Per the germline V gene, CDR1 is MGHRA and CDR2 is YSYEKL. V dropped 4 bases and J dropped 4 bases, with 17 bases sitting between them. CDR3 loop: CASSPQTGSTYEQYF. CDR3 coding DNA: TGCGCCAGCAGCCCCCAAACAGGGTCTACGTACGAGCAGTACTTC.